This T cell receptor beta chain stems from a study of blood T cell repertoires in COVID-19. Study information: In each case, the material was cDNA or gDNA derived from T cells, B-cell-depleted T cells, or PBMCs.

The table lists this clone with a count of one. The method was immunoSEQ multiplex PCR; TCRdb's version includes in-frame clones alone and lacks a portion of them. The table shows approximately 100,000 clones, with approximately 86% occurring only once. The study recruited people aged about 18 to 95 years across around 24 US areas. Which cohort a participant joined came from the clinical history participants gave. Trimming took 5 bases from V and 2 from J, leaving 13 bases between them. The germline gives CDR1 ENHRY, CDR2 SYGVKD. CDR3 length: 14 amino acids. Specimen: PBMCs or T cells enriched from blood (not recorded which). The sequence was collected from a woman between 45 and 60 years old who had recovered from COVID-19. The genes are TRBV10-3 and TRBJ2-7, with D possibly TRBD1 on 6 matching bases. The CDR3 DNA is TGTGCCATCAGTCCCTCGGGACAAACCTACGAGCAGTACTTC. It codes for CAISPSGQTYEQYF.